This T cell receptor beta chain was sequenced in a study of T cells in Graves' hyperthyroidism and ophthalmopathy. Whole-study context: Peripheral blood was drawn at first diagnosis, prior to all treatment.

Amplification of TCR beta CDR3 regions was performed using RNA transcripts as template. HTBI primers drove first-round RT-PCR of the TCR CDR3. TCRdb passed the multiplex PCR reads through MiXCR, listing each CDR3 protein once. In the table there are roughly 510,000 distinct CDR3 sequences, less than 25% of which are singletons. This CDR3 contains 14 residues. In germline, CDR1 is SNHLY, CDR2 FYNNEI. V lost 0 bases and J 8 bases, leaving 13 bases between the germline ends. In its sample, this clonotype was seen many times. Investigators excluded patients with uncontrolled infection, other autoimmune disease, pregnancy or lactation. On the basis of clinical symptoms, serum thyroxine and TRAb, thyroid ultrasound and orbital computed tomography, diagnoses were made. Fresh peripheral blood, around 11 ml of it, supplied the PBMCs.

The sequence derives from a man between 18 and 35 years old with Graves' hyperthyroidism. The sample was blood. The rearrangement links TRBV2 to TRBJ1-1; D may be TRBD1 (5 bases). In DNA, the CDR3 is TGTGCCAGCAGTGAAGCGCTTCGGCAGGGCGAAGCTTTCTTT. Amino acid sequence: CASSEALRQGEAFF.